The 20 T cell receptor beta chains reported below all come from one sample, sequenced in a study of cytomegalovirus exposure and HLA in healthy donors. Vbeta (60) and Jbeta (13) primers were used in the PCR. Only in-frame clones appear in the TCRdb table, and some are missing; sequencing was by immunoSEQ multiplex PCR. Among 200,000 or so clones, about 81% were seen once, and the ten largest hold around 2%. Sequencing was performed on PBMCs. The receptors were gathered from a woman aged 18-29 years in good health and CMV-seropositive.

This chain connects TRBV9 to TRBJ2-1; TRBD2 matches 10 bases. J gave up 8 bases and V 6 bases, and 11 bases lay outside the gene matches. Germline V gives CDR1 SGDLS, CDR2 YYNGEE. There are 15 residues in the CDR3. In nucleotides, the CDR3 is TGTGCCAGCACTACAAGCGGGGGGGGCGTGGATGAGCAGTTCTTC. This codes for CASTTSGGGVDEQFF.

This chain links TRBV19 with TRBJ2-6, with 7 bases matching TRBD2. The CDR3 consists of 15 residues. The J segment lost 3 bases and the V segment lost 7 bases, leaving 6 bases of the junction unmatched. From germline, CDR1 is LNHDA and CDR2 SQIVND (reference sequence). CDR3 sequence: CASTPGGGGANVLTF. For the CDR3, the DNA is TGTGCCAGTACCCCGGGGGGTGGTGGGGCCAACGTCCTGACTTTC.

The genes are TRBV9 and TRBJ2-5, with D unclear. Per germline, CDR1 SGDLS and CDR2 YYNGEE. V shed 4 bases and J shed 5 bases, with 6 bases lying between them. The CDR3 loop spans 11 amino acids. CDR3 sequence (DNA): TGTGCCAGCAGCAAACGGGAGACCCAGTACTTC. Translating it yields CASSKRETQYF.

The gene calls are TRBV5-4 and TRBJ1-1; unclear D gene. This CDR3 is 13 amino acids long. The V end lost 4 bases, the J end lost 7 bases, and 14 bases lay between the germline ends. Germline assignment: CDR1 SGHNT and CDR2 YYREEE (reference sequence). DNA for the CDR3: TGTGCCAGCAGCCCTGGATACCAGGTTGAAGCTTTCTTT. It codes for CASSPGYQVEAFF.

The sample holds a few counts of this clone. This chain links TRBV5-5 with TRBJ1-5; the match to TRBD1 covers 9 bases. The CDR3 runs 14 residues. The V gene's germline CDR1 is SGHKS and CDR2 YYEKEE (reference sequence). After removal of 4 bases from V and 7 bases from J, the junction contained 6 bases not matched to a gene. In DNA form, the CDR3 reads TGTGCCAGCAGCCCCAAAACAGGGGGCCAGCCCCAGCATTTT. Residues: CASSPKTGGQPQHF.

The chain uses TRBV6-5 and TRBJ1-2; D is perhaps TRBD1 (5 bases). The V gene's germline CDR1 is MNHEY and CDR2 SVGAGI. The CDR3 runs 12 residues. Trimming took 8 bases from V and 7 from J, leaving 14 bases between them. This chain's CDR3 is CASRRGIGGYTF. DNA of the CDR3: TGTGCCAGCCGAAGGGGTATTGGTGGCTACACCTTC.

The rearrangement links TRBV5-1 to TRBJ1-1; 9 bases fit TRBD1. The length of the CDR3 is 14 residues. V lost 4 bases to trimming and J lost 3 bases; unmatched junction nucleotides: 4. Per the germline V gene, CDR1 is SGHRS and CDR2 is YFSETQ. CDR3 coding DNA: TGCGCCAGCAGCCCACAGGGGGCTCACACTGAAGCTTTCTTT. Encoded protein: CASSPQGAHTEAFF.

V and J are TRBV9 and TRBJ2-2, with D maybe TRBD1 (6 bases). The germline V and J ends were trimmed by 3 bases and 0 bases, with 9 bases remaining between them. The germline gives CDR1 SGDLS, CDR2 YYNGEE. The CDR3 is made up of 15 amino acids. In DNA form, the CDR3 reads TGTGCCAGCAGCGCAGGGGACCCGAACACCGGGGAGCTGTTTTTT. The encoded protein is CASSAGDPNTGELFF.

With regard to this clone: The junction departs from the called germline gene at one end, perhaps through a read error. The rearrangement links TRBV2 to TRBJ1-4, with 7 bases matching TRBD1. The CDR3 covers 13 residues. Germline V gene sequence: CDR1 SNHLY, CDR2 FYNNEI. The CDR3 region has the DNA TGTGCCGGCAGGGGGACAGCGGACGGAAAACTGTTTTTT. This encodes CAGRGTADGKLFF.

The V and J genes are TRBV27 and TRBJ2-3; 13 bases fit TRBD2. Trimming cost V 5 bases and J 6 bases; bases outside gene matches: 8. This CDR3 is built from 16 residues. Germline values: CDR1 MNHEY, CDR2 SMNVEV (reference sequence). The CDR3 region is CASSLLGLAGADTQYF. Written as DNA, the CDR3 is TGTGCCAGCAGTCTACTCGGACTAGCGGGGGCGGATACGCAGTATTTT.

The chain has TRBV2 and TRBJ1-1; D perhaps matches TRBD1 (6 bases). The CDR3 runs to 12 residues. In germline, CDR1 is SNHLY, CDR2 FYNNEI. The V end lost 10 bases, the J end lost 0 bases, and 9 bases lay between the germline ends. The CDR3 loop is CANGQMNTEAFF. CDR3 nucleotide sequence: TGTGCCAACGGACAGATGAACACTGAAGCTTTCTTT.

The chain has TRBV5-6 and TRBJ1-3; D unclear. Germline assignment: CDR1 SGHDT and CDR2 YYEEEE. V was shortened by 1 base and J by 5 bases, with 10 bases between the two germline ends. The CDR3 runs to 14 residues. The CDR3 loop is CASSLRGSRNTIYF. The CDR3 DNA is TGTGCCAGCAGCTTGCGGGGTAGTAGAAACACCATATATTTT.

This rearrangement joins TRBV4-2 to TRBJ2-3, with TRBD2 as a possible D gene (6 bases). CDR3 length: 16 amino acids. Per the germline V gene, CDR1 is LGHNA and CDR2 is YNFKEQ. Trimming cost V 0 bases and J 0 bases, with 10 bases left between them. CDR3 protein: CASSQDSGLSTDTQYF. CDR3 coding DNA: TGTGCCAGCAGCCAAGATTCGGGACTTAGCACAGATACGCAGTATTTT.

The rearrangement uses TRBV7-2 and TRBJ2-5; a weak D match, TRBD1 (6 bases). The germline V and J ends were trimmed by 4 bases and 2 bases, with 14 bases remaining between them. Germline V gives CDR1 SGHTA, CDR2 FQGNSA. The CDR3 is 15 amino acids. The CDR3 bases are TGTGCCAGCAGCTCCACCCGACAGGCACAAGAGACCCAGTACTTC. As protein: CASSSTRQAQETQYF.

The rearrangement joins TRBV6-1 to TRBJ1-2; no reliable D call. CDR1 and CDR2 (germline): MNHNS, SASEGT. This CDR3 contains 13 residues. With 7 bases removed from V and 1 base from J, the gap between germline ends came to 10 bases. In nucleotides, the CDR3 is TGTGCCAGCAAGAGGGATTATAACTATGGCTACACCTTC. Translated, it gives CASKRDYNYGYTF.

The chain has TRBV19 and TRBJ2-5; D is unclear. The CDR3 covers 14 residues. V lost 2 bases, J lost 5 bases, and 12 bases lay in between. The germline V gene encodes CDR1 LNHDA and CDR2 SQIVND (reference sequence). The CDR3 reads CASSITVAAETQYF. Here the CDR3 DNA reads TGTGCCAGTAGTATAACAGTGGCTGCGGAGACCCAGTACTTC.

The V and J genes are TRBV7-3 and TRBJ1-2, with TRBD1 matching 9 bases. CDR3 length: 16 residues. CDR1 SGHTA and CDR2 FQGTGA come from the germline V gene. Trimming at V came to 4 bases and at J to 2 bases, leaving 8 bases not matched to a gene. The CDR3 DNA sequence: TGTGCCAGCAGCTCGACCCCCGGGACAGGGAACTATGGCTACACCTTC. Translating gives CASSSTPGTGNYGYTF.

This sequence joins TRBV7-8 and TRBJ1-5; TRBD1 is a possible D gene (5 bases). V was clipped by 1 base and J by 1 base, with 8 bases between them. The CDR3 has 15 residues. CDR1 is SGHVS and CDR2 is FQNEAQ in the germline V gene. The DNA for the CDR3 is TGTGCCAGCAGCTTAGGGGGGGGGAGCAATCAGCCCCAGCATTTT. Translating it yields CASSLGGGSNQPQHF.

J is TRBJ1-2 and V is TRBV21-1. TRBV21-1 is deemed a pseudogene. The CDR3 loop spans 14 amino acids. For the CDR3, the DNA is TGTGCCAGCAGCCCTGGGAGGGGGACCTATGGCTACACCTTC. Protein: CASSPGRGTYGYTF.

The V gene is TRBV4-1, the J gene TRBJ2-5; 11 nucleotides align to TRBD1. The CDR3 extends over 16 amino acids. Germline trimming cut 4 bases from V and 5 bases from J; bases unmatched to any gene: 9. Per the germline V gene, CDR1 is MGHRA and CDR2 is YSYEKL. CDR3 sequence reads: CASSLDRGHFGETQYF. The CDR3 bases are TGCGCCAGCAGCCTGGACAGGGGGCATTTCGGGGAGACCCAGTACTTC.